What follows are 3 T cell receptor beta chains derived from one specimen sequenced in a study of blood T cell repertoires in COVID-19. Measured with immunoSEQ multiplex PCR; TCRdb has only the in-frame clones, and not every one. The data contain 250,000 to 300,000 clones, around nine tenths of them singletons. The specimen sequenced was peripheral blood. The receptors originated from a woman between 70 and 85 years old with COVID-19, enrolled during active disease.

The chain uses TRBV2 and TRBJ2-1, with 14 bases aligning to TRBD2. Germline-derived CDR1 and CDR2 are SNHLY and FYNNEI. V lost 1 base and J lost 12; bases outside the gene matches: 2. CDR3 length: 14 residues. The CDR3 nucleotides are TGTGCCAGCAGTGAAGGGGGGACTAGCGGGAGGCAGTTCTTC. Translation gives CASSEGGTSGRQFF.

J is TRBJ1-2 and V is TRBV30; tentative D call: TRBD1 (5 bases). Germline V gives CDR1 GTSNPN, CDR2 SVGIG (reference sequence). Trimming removed 2 bases at V and 7 bases at J, with 14 bases between. This CDR3 spans 13 amino acids. CDR3 region: CAWSPMQGLGYTF. DNA for the CDR3: TGTGCCTGGAGTCCGATGCAGGGTCTTGGCTACACCTTC.

The V call is TRBV7-9, the J call TRBJ2-7; D gene unclear. From germline, CDR1 is SEHNR and CDR2 FQNEAQ (reference sequence). Trimming stripped 2 bases from V and 1 base from J, with 6 bases between. The CDR3 runs to 13 residues. CDR3 nucleotides: TGTGCCAGCAGCTTAAGACTTTCCTACGAGCAGTACTTC. The encoded protein is CASSLRLSYEQYF. Combining the CDR3 with reference TRBV7-9 and TRBJ2-7 gives the whole variable domain DTGVSQNPRHKITKRGQNVTFRCDPISEHNRLYWYRQTLGQGPEFLTYFQNEAQLEKSRLLSDRFSAERPKGSFSTLEIQRTEQGDSAMYLCASSLRLSYEQYFGPGTRLTVT.